The sample holds many counts of the clone carrying this T cell receptor (beta chain). The CDR3 length is 15 residues. Germline loops: CDR1 SEHNR, CDR2 FQNEAQ (reference sequence). The V end lost 3 bases, the J end lost 3 bases, and 15 bases lay between the germline ends. The TCR beta CDR3 regions underwent amplification from RNA transcripts. An initial RT-PCR round employing HTBI primers preceded a second-round multiplex PCR. TCRdb reanalysed the multiplex PCR reads using MiXCR and keeps one entry per CDR3 protein. The sample shows 200,000 to 250,000 distinct CDR3 sequences, approximately 21% of them seen only once. This specimen belongs to a study of Graves' ophthalmopathy and Graves' hyperthyroidism.

The gene calls are TRBV7-9 and TRBJ2-7, with D tentatively TRBD1 (7 bases). The sequence was collected from a woman aged 50 to 60 with Graves' ophthalmopathy. The sample comprised peripheral blood. CDR3 nucleotide sequence: TGTGCCAGCAGCTTCAAGGAGGGACAGTACTACGAGCAGTACTTC. This sequence encodes CASSFKEGQYYEQYF.